The 19 T cell receptor beta chains presented below share a single source sample, sequenced in a study of metastatic and nonmetastatic thyroid tumors. TCRdb reprocessed the PCR reads via MiXCR. This sample has tens of thousands of clones; roughly 18% occur once, and the top ten carry over 10%. Thyroid surgery was preceded by no treatment in any patient. The source material was blood. Receptors originate from a female donor with papillary thyroid cancer or a benign thyroid nodule (not recorded which). Some clones in this sample may be carry-over from other donors' samples.

This clone has more than one count but fewer than ten. A much larger clone differs from this one at a single base, so this may be a read error. The chain has TRBV12-3 or TRBV12-4 and TRBJ2-3; no definite D call. The CDR3 consists of 13 residues. The ends were cut back, 3 bases at V and 6 bases at J, with 10 bases in the middle. This CDR3 is CASSFSRWDTQYF. For the CDR3, the DNA is TGTGCCAGCAGTTTCTCAAGGTGGGATACGCAGTATTTT.

The rearrangement links TRBV20-1 to TRBJ2-1, with 10 bases fitting TRBD2. Germline trimming cut 6 bases from V and 4 bases from J; bases unmatched to any gene: 9. The CDR3 runs to 15 residues. Germline CDR1 reads DFQATT; CDR2 reads SNEGSKA (reference sequence). The CDR3 sequence: CSANLAGGGYNEQFF. DNA for the CDR3: TGCAGTGCAAACTTAGCGGGAGGAGGGTACAATGAGCAGTTCTTC.

This clone was recorded many times. The rearrangement uses TRBV19 and TRBJ1-1, with D possibly being TRBD1 (6 bases). CDR3 length equals 13 residues. V lost 6 bases and J lost 4, with 12 bases in between. Looked up from germline, CDR1 is LNHDA and CDR2 is SQIVND (reference sequence). The CDR3, as DNA: TGTGCCAGTAGGTCAGGGGAGTTCACTGAAGCTTTCTTT. The encoded protein is CASRSGEFTEAFF. Supplemented by reference TRBV19 and TRBJ1-1, the full variable domain reads DGGITQSPKYLFRKEGQNVTLSCEQNLNHDAMYWYRQDPGQGLRLIYYSQIVNDFQKGDIAEGYSVSREKKESFPLTVTSAQKNPTAFYLCASRSGEFTEAFFGQGTRLTVV.

This clone was seen at least ten times. The chain recombines TRBV28 with TRBJ2-7; D ambiguous. Germline V gene data show CDR1 as MDHEN and CDR2 as SYDVKM. The length of the CDR3 is 15 residues. The germline V and J ends were trimmed by 1 base and 0 bases, with 10 bases remaining between them. The CDR3 loop reads CASSLSAPNSYEQYF. CDR3 bases: TGTGCCAGCAGTTTATCGGCCCCCAACTCCTACGAGCAGTACTTC.

This clone was recorded many times. V and J are TRBV9 and TRBJ2-7; a weak D match, TRBD2 (5 bases). The V and J ends lost 4 bases and 9 bases respectively, with 29 bases between them. This CDR3 is built from 17 residues. The germline V gene has CDR1 SGDLS and CDR2 YYNGEE. CDR3 in DNA: TGTGCCAGCAGCCCGAGTAGAGACGGAGCACCTAGAGGGAGGCAGTACTTC. Translating it yields CASSPSRDGAPRGRQYF. Looking up the rest from reference TRBV9 and TRBJ2-7 gives the full variable domain: DSGVTQTPKHLITATGQRVTLRCSPRSGDLSVYWYQQSLDQGLQFLIQYYNGEERAKGNILERFSAQQFPDLHSELNLSSLELGDSALYFCASSPSRDGAPRGRQYFGPGTRLTVT.

This clone showed up many times. The CDR3 loop reads CASSQGGQDYQPQHF. The CDR3 DNA follows: TGCGCCAGCAGCCAAGGGGGACAGGACTATCAGCCCCAGCATTTT. The rearrangement links TRBV4-1 to TRBJ1-5; the match to TRBD1 covers 8 bases. In germline, CDR1 is MGHRA, CDR2 YSYEKL. The CDR3 is made up of 15 amino acids. V lost 1 base and J lost 5; bases outside the gene matches: 4.

This clone was counted ten times or more. The genes are TRBV5-4 and TRBJ1-2, with D possibly matching TRBD1 (6 bases). This CDR3 comprises 14 residues. Trimming shortened V by 2 bases and J by 4 bases, and 12 bases separated the two germline ends. Germline loops: CDR1 SGHNT, CDR2 YYREEE (reference sequence). The CDR3 protein is CASSFTGSSYGYTF. CDR3 sequence (DNA): TGTGCCAGCAGCTTTACAGGGAGTAGCTATGGCTACACCTTC. The variable domain in full, completed from reference TRBV5-4 and TRBJ1-2, reads ETGVTQSPTHLIKTRGQQVTLRCSSQSGHNTVSWYQQALGQGPQFIFQYYREEENGRGNFPPRFSGLQFPNYSSELNVNALELDDSALYLCASSFTGSSYGYTFGSGTRLTVV.

This clone was recorded many times. J is TRBJ1-5 and V is TRBV19, with a tentative D call TRBD1 (6 bases). This CDR3 contains 16 residues. Germline V gene lookup returns CDR1 LNHDA and CDR2 SQIVND (reference sequence). V dropped 6 bases and J dropped 2 bases, with 17 bases sitting between them. The CDR3 DNA reads TGTGCCAGTAGGGGGGGGGACACCTGGCGCAATCAGCCCCAGCATTTT. Translated, it gives CASRGGDTWRNQPQHF.

The table lists this clone with many counts. V gene TRBV6-1 combines with J gene TRBJ2-5; perhaps TRBD1 as D (6 bases). CDR1 MNHNS and CDR2 SASEGT come from the germline V gene. The CDR3 totals 11 residues. V was trimmed by 10 bases and J by 3 bases, leaving 9 bases between them. CDR3 sequence (DNA): TGTGCCACGGACAGCGAAGAGACCCAGTACTTC. Amino acid sequence: CATDSEETQYF.

This clone is categorized as large. The rearrangement links TRBV6-2 or TRBV6-3 to TRBJ2-2; 8 bases fit TRBD1. The germline gives CDR1 MNHEY, CDR2 SVGEGT. The CDR3 is 14 amino acids. The J segment lost 5 bases and the V segment lost 5 bases, leaving 4 bases of the junction unmatched. The CDR3 nucleotides read TGTGCCAGCAGTCCCGGGACAGGAACCGGGGAGCTGTTTTTT. Translating it yields CASSPGTGTGELFF.

This clone was detected a few times. It may be a read error: a sequence one base away is much more abundant. The chain links TRBV7-2 to TRBJ2-3, with 9 positions matching TRBD2. The CDR3 loop spans 19 amino acids. V lost 3 bases and J lost 0; bases outside the gene matches: 13. Germline lookup yields CDR1 SGHTA and CDR2 FQGNSA. The CDR3 loop reads CASSFGPWTSVRSTDTQYF. The CDR3 DNA sequence: TGTGCCAGCAGCTTCGGTCCCTGGACTAGCGTGAGGAGCACAGATACGCAGTATTTT.

This clone occurred many times. The chain is built from TRBV15 and TRBJ2-7, with 7 bases that match TRBD2. V dropped 3 bases and J dropped 2; count of bases not matched to a gene: 7. Germline-derived CDR1 and CDR2 are LNHNV and YYDKDF (reference sequence). The CDR3 spans 15 residues. The CDR3 region has the DNA TGTGCCACCAGCAGGACCGGGACTAACCCCTACGAGCAGTACTTC. Encoded protein: CATSRTGTNPYEQYF.

Points on this clone: One end of the junction is discordant with germline, which a read error may explain. The V and J genes are TRBV11-2 and TRBJ2-1; 9 bases align to TRBD2. Looked up from germline, CDR1 is SGHAT and CDR2 is FQNNGV. The CDR3 runs to 17 residues. CDR3 region: CACSLEGGRAQRNEQFF. For the CDR3, the DNA is TGCGCCTGCAGCTTAGAGGGCGGGAGGGCCCAGCGAAATGAGCAGTTCTTC.

V gene TRBV7-9 combines with J gene TRBJ2-1; 7 nucleotides align to TRBD1. The ends lost 5 bases at V and 6 bases at J; junction bases unmatched: 7. The germline gives CDR1 SEHNR, CDR2 FQNEAQ (reference sequence). This CDR3 comprises 14 residues. CDR3: CASSDKTGINEQFF. CDR3 nucleotide sequence: TGTGCCAGCAGCGATAAGACAGGGATCAATGAGCAGTTCTTC.

This clone was detected ten times or more. The chain joins TRBV12-3 or TRBV12-4 to TRBJ2-5; D gene ambiguous. The ends were cut back, 6 bases at V and 0 bases at J, with 8 bases in the middle. The CDR3 totals 13 residues. The CDR3 nucleotides read TGTGCCAGCAGCGGACGGTACCAAGAGACCCAGTACTTC. This sequence encodes CASSGRYQETQYF.

This clone was seen ten or more times. The rearrangement links TRBV5-5 to TRBJ1-6, with D unclear. This CDR3 is built from 15 residues. Germline CDR1 SGHKS, CDR2 YYEKEE (reference sequence). Trimming left V 2 bases short and J 5 bases short, with 11 bases between. The CDR3 DNA sequence: TGTGCCAGCAGCTTTAGGGCCCGGGATAATTCACCCCTCCACTTT. It yields the protein CASSFRARDNSPLHF.

This clone has at least ten counts. The chain combines TRBV11-2 with TRBJ2-3; D ambiguous. Trimming removed 3 bases from V and 6 bases from J, with 4 bases in between. Germline lookup yields CDR1 SGHAT and CDR2 FQNNGV. The CDR3 spans 11 residues. CDR3 in amino acids: CASSFSDTQYF. CDR3 sequence (DNA): TGTGCCAGCAGCTTTTCCGATACGCAGTATTTT.

This clone occurred many times. The chain is built from TRBV7-2 and TRBJ1-4; D gene uncertain. The germline V gene has CDR1 SGHTA and CDR2 FQGNSA. This CDR3 comprises 15 residues. V gave up 1 base and J gave up 4 bases, with 10 bases separating them. CDR3 residues: CASSLVAGFNEKLFF. Written as DNA, the CDR3 is TGTGCCAGCAGCTTAGTCGCCGGGTTTAATGAAAAACTGTTTTTT.

This clone was seen ten or more times. The chain has TRBV20-1 and TRBJ2-7; 12 bases are shared with TRBD2. The V and J ends lost 0 bases and 2 bases, in that order; junction bases with no gene match: 8. The germline V gene has CDR1 DFQATT and CDR2 SNEGSKA (reference sequence). The CDR3 is made up of 17 amino acids. CDR3 coding DNA: TGCAGTGCTAGAGATCCTGGACTAGCGGGAAGGCCCTACGAGCAGTACTTC. Translating gives CSARDPGLAGRPYEQYF.